This T cell receptor (beta chain) was profiled in a study of neoadjuvant nivolumab and ipilimumab in lung cancer. As for the study in general: Nivolumab 3 mg/kg was given days 1, 15 and 29, plus ipilimumab 1 mg/kg day 1 in combination. Study-wide results and limits: TCR receptors were sequenced in few samples. Only two of four nivolumab-treated tumors gained richness and clonality by surgery. Blood richness before therapy tracked richness in tumors resected after neoadjuvant therapy.

The table came from immunoSEQ multiplex PCR; TCRdb's copy has only in-frame clones and leaves some out. The sample contains tens of thousands of clones, around 80% of which appear only once. As for this clone: Its target is unknown.

This receptor was obtained from an adult with non-small cell lung cancer. Sequenced here: peripheral blood, sampled before neoadjuvant nivolumab, alone or with ipilimumab.

Here the CDR3 reads CASSLPRQPNTEAFF. The CDR3 DNA reads as TGCGCCAGCAGCTTGCCTAGACAGCCGAACACTGAAGCTTTCTTT. The rearrangement joins TRBV5-1 to TRBJ1-1, with D possibly being TRBD1 (5 bases). The V and J ends lost 1 base and 1 base respectively, with 11 bases between them. Germline loops: CDR1 SGHRS, CDR2 YFSETQ. This CDR3 has 15 residues.